The text below deals with one T cell receptor beta chain. Its antigen is unknown. There are no base qualities to consult, and no much larger clone falls within one base. The source of the sample is a study of blood T cell repertoires in COVID-19 (dated by TCRdb to about 2020). Background for the entire study: Samples from collaborators originated in the United States, Italy and Spain and spanned both the acute and convalescent phases of COVID-19. A de-identified subject ID, COVID-19 status, age in years and sex were almost always included in the sample metadata. The samples were drawn from the first 160 participants of the ongoing ImmuneRACE study and from some 1,300 subjects provided by 6 global collaborators. The material from the prospective study consisted of cDNA or gDNA derived from T cells, B-cell-depleted T cells, or PBMCs. Deeply sampled blood TCRbeta repertoires from subjects exposed to, actively infected with, or recovered from COVID-19 were included in the dataset. The repertoires were made available in a free public database intended to serve as a resource for research on the immune response to SARS-CoV-2. HLA class I and class II types, where available, came from metadata supplied by the sample provider rather than from assay-based typing. What the authors observed across the whole study: How much clinical and demographic metadata was included differed by source and by participant, and the metadata was provided uncurated.

Collaborating institutions collected whole blood in K2EDTA tubes following their own protocols. For TCRbeta analysis, collaborators shipped samples as frozen whole blood, isolated PBMCs, or DNA extracted from either of those sample types. TCRbeta CDR3 regions were amplified from genomic DNA using the immunoSEQ Assay, a bias-controlled multiplex PCR. The original pipeline was this. The number of nucleated cells in each sample was estimated by amplification of reference gene primers within the assay. Sequence reads were collapsed and filtered to measure the absolute abundance of every unique TCRbeta CDR3 rearrangement. For each sample, productive Simpson clonality was calculated by taking the square root of Simpson's diversity index across productive rearrangements. Entries here come from immuneACCESS through TCRdb and include only in-frame sequences with V and J called. Some clones fail to appear in such tables; in the studies checked, an unresolved V gene covers under half of the shortfall, and the cause of the remainder is unknown. The V and J calls and clone size are taken from that table; D and trimming were inferred from the DNA. Within this sample are some 80,000 clones, with 81% of them counted one time only. Approximately 44% of the sample is in the top ten clones.

The source of this sequence is a man older than 75 with acute or convalescent COVID-19. The sequenced sample was peripheral blood.

The CDR3 region reads CASTLTLGQGGKAFF. The nucleotide sequence is TGTGCCAGCACTCTGACCCTCGGACAGGGAGGGAAAGCTTTCTTT. In this chain, TRBV6-5 is recombined with TRBJ1-1, with 8 junctional bases fitting TRBD1. Via the germline V gene, CDR1 is MNHEY and CDR2 SVGAGI. The V end gives up 7 bases and the J end 9 bases, leaving 16 bases in the junction not matched to a gene. The CDR3 goes from the cysteine to the phenylalanine over 15 residues. The CDR3 DNA has 45 bases and is translated from base 1.